This is a list of T cell receptor beta chains from one sample in a study of blood T cell repertoires in COVID-19. Produced via immunoSEQ multiplex PCR; TCRdb's table is partial and in-frame only. This table holds 300,000 to 400,000 clones, over 75% found once. Sequencing was done on a sample of peripheral blood. The origin of the receptors is a woman aged 45-65 years with active or convalescent COVID-19. Both conserved end residues are part of each CDR3. A D gene is named only where the DNA matches it firmly. Clone size, where shown, is once, few, many, or a class for clones that have expanded.

J gene,D gene,clone size,V gene,CDR3 DNA,CDR3 protein
TRBJ2-5,-,few,TRBV7-2,TGTGCCAGCAGCTTAGGGGGGCCCAGGGAGACCCAGTACTTC,CASSLGGPRETQYF
TRBJ1-1,-,-,TRBV28,TGTGCCAGCAGTTTGACTCATAAGGCTTTCTTT,CASSLTHKAFF
TRBJ2-7,TRBD2,-,TRBV7-2,TGTGCCAGCAGCTCCCTTAGCGGGACCTACGAGCAGTACTTC,CASSSLSGTYEQYF
TRBJ2-1,TRBD2,-,TRBV7-9,TGTGCCAGCAGCTTAGGGCGGGCGGGAGTCTCCTACAATGAGCAGTTCTTC,CASSLGRAGVSYNEQFF
TRBJ2-5,TRBD2,few,TRBV7-6,TGTGCCAGCAGCCCCAGGGTTGGCGGGAGAGAGACCCAGTACTTC,CASSPRVGGRETQYF
TRBJ2-7,-,-,TRBV15,TGTGCCACCAGCAGAGATGACAGTAGAGGGGGGGCCATCTCCTACGAGCAGTACTTC,CATSRDDSRGGAISYEQYF
TRBJ1-5,-,few,TRBV19,TGTGCCAGTAGTATAGAGGGCAGGGTAAGGAGAACCCAGCATTTT,CASSIEGRVRRTQHF
TRBJ2-2,-,-,TRBV10-3,TGTGGGGTTGCTCCCAAGGGGGCGAACACCGGGGAGCTGTTTTTT,CGVAPKGANTGELFF
TRBJ2-2,TRBD1,-,TRBV12-5,TGTGCTAGTGGTTTGTGGACAGGGGGCCTGGGGGAGCTGTTTTTT,CASGLWTGGLGELFF
TRBJ2-1,-,-,TRBV7-9,TGTGCCAGCAGCCTAGCTCAGGGTCTCGGGCAGTTCTTC,CASSLAQGLGQFF
TRBJ2-4,-,once,TRBV11-3,TGTGCCAGCAGCCCCCTGGGGGGTACGGACAAAAACATTCAGTACTTC,CASSPLGGTDKNIQYF
TRBJ2-5,TRBD2,-,TRBV5-1,TGCGCCAGCAGCTTGGGTGGACTAGCGGGAGATGGGGAGACCCAGTACTTC,CASSLGGLAGDGETQYF
TRBJ2-1,TRBD1,-,TRBV4-2,TGTGCCAGCAGCCAAGCCGACAGGGGGTCCTACAATGAGCAGTTCTTC,CASSQADRGSYNEQFF
TRBJ2-7,TRBD1,-,TRBV19,TGTGCCAGTGATCCGAGACAGGGGAGGCACGAGCAGTACTTC,CASDPRQGRHEQYF
TRBJ1-4,TRBD1,-,TRBV20-1,TGCAGTGCTAGTGAGACGGGACAGGGTCTTTTTTTT,CSASETGQGLFF
TRBJ2-7,TRBD2,-,TRBV2,TGTGCCAGCAGTGTGGGCGGGAGGGCGAACTACGAGCAGTACTTC,CASSVGGRANYEQYF
TRBJ2-1,-,-,TRBV4-3,TGCGCCAGCAGCCAAGATCCCAGAAGCTCCTACAATGAGCAGTTCTTC,CASSQDPRSSYNEQFF
TRBJ2-7,-,-,TRBV27,TGTGCCAGCACTTCCCGCTCCTACGAGCAGTACTTC,CASTSRSYEQYF
TRBJ2-1,TRBD2,-,TRBV27,TGTGCCAGCAGTTTACCTCACGGGGGGGAACAATCCTACAATGAGCAGTTCTTC,CASSLPHGGEQSYNEQFF
TRBJ1-5,-,-,TRBV30,TGTGCCTGGAGTAGGGAGTTAGGACAGCCCCAGCATTTT,CAWSRELGQPQHF
TRBJ2-2,TRBD1,-,TRBV30,TGTGCCGGATTCGGACAGGGAAACACCGGGGAGCTGTTTTTT,CAGFGQGNTGELFF
TRBJ2-2,-,-,TRBV15,TGTGCCACAGGGAGGTTAGACACCGGGGAGCTGTTTTTT,CATGRLDTGELFF
TRBJ2-1,TRBD2,-,TRBV3-1/TRBV3-2,TGTGCCAGCAGACGACTAGCGGGGGACAATGAGCAGTTCTTC,CASRRLAGDNEQFF
TRBJ1-1,TRBD1,-,TRBV9,TGTGCCAGCAGCGTATCCCTCGTAGGGGGCAGCGAAGCTTTCTTT,CASSVSLVGGSEAFF